This T cell receptor (beta chain) was sequenced for a study of T cells in Graves' hyperthyroidism and ophthalmopathy. V shed 4 bases and J shed 2 bases, with 13 bases lying between them. CDR1 is MGHRA, CDR2 YSYEKL, per germline. The CDR3 covers 15 residues. This clonotype appeared a few times. The CDR3 regions of TCR beta were amplified from RNA transcripts. TCR CDR3 underwent first-round RT-PCR with the HTBI primer set. TCRdb reprocessed the multiplex PCR reads with MiXCR, giving one entry per CDR3 protein. This table has around 450,000 distinct CDR3 sequences, 12% to 15% appearing once. Hyperthyroidism, newly diagnosed and lasting under 2 months, affected patients aged 18 to 65. Uncontrolled infection, other autoimmune disease, pregnancy or lactation barred patients from enrollment.

The chain recombines TRBV4-1 with TRBJ2-3; D possibly corresponds to TRBD1 (5 bases). Sequencing was performed on blood. This sequence originates from a woman under 30 with Graves' hyperthyroidism. Here the CDR3 DNA reads TGCGCCAGCAGCCCCCAGGGAAAGGCCACAGATACGCAGTATTTT. It codes for CASSPQGKATDTQYF.